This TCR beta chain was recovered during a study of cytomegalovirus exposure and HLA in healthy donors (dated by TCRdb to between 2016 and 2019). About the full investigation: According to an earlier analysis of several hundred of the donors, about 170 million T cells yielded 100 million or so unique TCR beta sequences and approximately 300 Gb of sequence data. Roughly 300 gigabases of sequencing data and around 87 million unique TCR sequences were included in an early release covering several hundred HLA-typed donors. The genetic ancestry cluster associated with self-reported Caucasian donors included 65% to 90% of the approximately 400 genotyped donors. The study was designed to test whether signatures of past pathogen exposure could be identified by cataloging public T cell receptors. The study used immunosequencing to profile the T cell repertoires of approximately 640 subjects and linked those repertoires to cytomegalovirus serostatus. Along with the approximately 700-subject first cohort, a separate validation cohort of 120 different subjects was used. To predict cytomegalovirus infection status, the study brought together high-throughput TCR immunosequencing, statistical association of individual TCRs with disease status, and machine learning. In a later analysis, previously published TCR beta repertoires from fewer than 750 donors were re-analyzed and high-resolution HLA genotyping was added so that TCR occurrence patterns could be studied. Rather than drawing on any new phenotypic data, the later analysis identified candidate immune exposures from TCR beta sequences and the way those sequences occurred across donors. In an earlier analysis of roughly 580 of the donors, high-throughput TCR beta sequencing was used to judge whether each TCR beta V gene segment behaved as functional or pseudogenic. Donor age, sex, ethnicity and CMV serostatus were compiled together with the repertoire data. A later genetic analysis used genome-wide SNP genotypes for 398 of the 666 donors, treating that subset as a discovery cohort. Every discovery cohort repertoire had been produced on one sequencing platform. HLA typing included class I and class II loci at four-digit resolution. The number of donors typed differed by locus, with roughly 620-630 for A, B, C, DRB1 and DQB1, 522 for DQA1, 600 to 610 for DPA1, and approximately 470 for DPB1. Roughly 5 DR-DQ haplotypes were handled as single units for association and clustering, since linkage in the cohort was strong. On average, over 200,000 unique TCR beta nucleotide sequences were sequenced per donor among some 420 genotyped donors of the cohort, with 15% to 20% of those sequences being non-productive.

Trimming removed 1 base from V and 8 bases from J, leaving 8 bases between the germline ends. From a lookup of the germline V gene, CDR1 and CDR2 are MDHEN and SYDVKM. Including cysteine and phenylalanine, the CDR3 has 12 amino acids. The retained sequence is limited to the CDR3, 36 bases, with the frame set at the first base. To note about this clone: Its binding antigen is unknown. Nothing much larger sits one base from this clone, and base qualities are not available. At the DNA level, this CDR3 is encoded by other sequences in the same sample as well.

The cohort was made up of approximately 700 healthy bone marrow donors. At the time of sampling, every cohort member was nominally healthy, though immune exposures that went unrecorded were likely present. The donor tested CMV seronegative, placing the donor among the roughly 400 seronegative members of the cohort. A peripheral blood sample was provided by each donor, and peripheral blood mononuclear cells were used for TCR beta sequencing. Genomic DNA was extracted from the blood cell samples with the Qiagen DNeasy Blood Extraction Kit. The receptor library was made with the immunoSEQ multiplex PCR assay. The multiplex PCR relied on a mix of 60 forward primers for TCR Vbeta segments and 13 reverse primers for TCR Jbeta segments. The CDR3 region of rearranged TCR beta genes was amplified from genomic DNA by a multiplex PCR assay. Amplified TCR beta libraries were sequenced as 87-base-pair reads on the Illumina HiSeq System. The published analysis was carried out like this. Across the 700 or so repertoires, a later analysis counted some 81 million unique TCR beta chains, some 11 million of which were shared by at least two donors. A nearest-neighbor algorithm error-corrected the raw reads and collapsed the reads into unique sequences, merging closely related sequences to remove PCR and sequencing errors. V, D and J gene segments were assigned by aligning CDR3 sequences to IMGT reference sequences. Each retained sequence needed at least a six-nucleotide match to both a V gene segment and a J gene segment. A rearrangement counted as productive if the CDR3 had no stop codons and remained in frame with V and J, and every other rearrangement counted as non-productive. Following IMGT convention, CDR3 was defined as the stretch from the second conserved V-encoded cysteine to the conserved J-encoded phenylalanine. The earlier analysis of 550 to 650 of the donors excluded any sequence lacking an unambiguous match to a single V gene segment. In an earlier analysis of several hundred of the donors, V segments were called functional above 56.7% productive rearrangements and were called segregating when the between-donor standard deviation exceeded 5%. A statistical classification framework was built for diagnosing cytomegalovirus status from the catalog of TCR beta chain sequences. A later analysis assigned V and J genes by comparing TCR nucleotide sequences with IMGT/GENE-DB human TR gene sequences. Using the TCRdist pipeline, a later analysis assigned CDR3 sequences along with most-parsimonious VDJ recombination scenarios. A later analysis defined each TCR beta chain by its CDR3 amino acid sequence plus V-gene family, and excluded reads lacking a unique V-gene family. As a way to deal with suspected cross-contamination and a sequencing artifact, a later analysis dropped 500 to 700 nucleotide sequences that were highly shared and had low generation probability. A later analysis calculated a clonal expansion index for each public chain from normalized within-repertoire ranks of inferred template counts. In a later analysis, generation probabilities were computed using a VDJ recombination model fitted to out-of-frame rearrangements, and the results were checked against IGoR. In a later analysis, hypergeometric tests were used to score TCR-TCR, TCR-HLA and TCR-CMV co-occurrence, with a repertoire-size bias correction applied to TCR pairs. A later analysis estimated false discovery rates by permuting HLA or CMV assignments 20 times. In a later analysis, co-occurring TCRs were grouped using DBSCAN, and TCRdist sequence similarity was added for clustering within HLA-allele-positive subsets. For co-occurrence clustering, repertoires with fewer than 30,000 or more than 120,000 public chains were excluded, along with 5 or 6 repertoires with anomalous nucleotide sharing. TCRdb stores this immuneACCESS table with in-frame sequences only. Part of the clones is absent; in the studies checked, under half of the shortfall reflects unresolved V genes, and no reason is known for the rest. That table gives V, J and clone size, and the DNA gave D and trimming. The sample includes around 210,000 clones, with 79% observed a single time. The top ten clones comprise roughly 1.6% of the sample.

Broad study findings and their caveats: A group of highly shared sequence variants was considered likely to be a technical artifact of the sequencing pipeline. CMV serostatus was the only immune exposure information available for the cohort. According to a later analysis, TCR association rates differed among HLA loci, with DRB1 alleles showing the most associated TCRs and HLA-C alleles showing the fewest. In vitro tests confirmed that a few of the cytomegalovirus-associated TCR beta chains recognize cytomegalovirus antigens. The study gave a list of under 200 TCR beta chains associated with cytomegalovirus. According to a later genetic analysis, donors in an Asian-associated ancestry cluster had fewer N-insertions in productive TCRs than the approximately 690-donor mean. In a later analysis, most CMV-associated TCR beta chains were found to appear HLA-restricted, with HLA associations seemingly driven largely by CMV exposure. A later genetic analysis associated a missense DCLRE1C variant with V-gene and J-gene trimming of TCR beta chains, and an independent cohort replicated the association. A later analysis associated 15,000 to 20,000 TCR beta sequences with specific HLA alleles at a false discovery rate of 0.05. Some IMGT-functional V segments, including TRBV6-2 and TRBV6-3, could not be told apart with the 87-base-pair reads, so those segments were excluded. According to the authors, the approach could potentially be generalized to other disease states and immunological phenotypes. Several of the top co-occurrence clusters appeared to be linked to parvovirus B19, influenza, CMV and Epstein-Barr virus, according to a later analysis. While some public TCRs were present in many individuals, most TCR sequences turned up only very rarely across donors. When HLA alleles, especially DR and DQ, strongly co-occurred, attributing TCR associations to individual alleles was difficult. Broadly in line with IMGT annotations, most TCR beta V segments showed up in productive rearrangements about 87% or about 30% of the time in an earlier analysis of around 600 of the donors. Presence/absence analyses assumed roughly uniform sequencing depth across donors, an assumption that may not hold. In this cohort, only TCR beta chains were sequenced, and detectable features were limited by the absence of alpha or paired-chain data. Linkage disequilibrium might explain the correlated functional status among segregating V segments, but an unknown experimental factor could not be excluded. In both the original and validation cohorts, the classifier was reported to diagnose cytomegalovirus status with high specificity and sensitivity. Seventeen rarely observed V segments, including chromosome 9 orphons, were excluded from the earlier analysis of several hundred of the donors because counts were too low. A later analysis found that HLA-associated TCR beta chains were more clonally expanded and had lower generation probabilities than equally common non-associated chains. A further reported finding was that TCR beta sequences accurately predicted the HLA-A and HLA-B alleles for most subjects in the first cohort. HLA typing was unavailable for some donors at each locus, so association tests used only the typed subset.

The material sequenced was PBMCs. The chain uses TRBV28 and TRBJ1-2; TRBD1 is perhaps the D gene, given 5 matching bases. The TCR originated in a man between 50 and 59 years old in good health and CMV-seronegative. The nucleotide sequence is TGTGCCAGCAGTTTATCAGGGTACGGCTACACCTTC. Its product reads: CASSLSGYGYTF.